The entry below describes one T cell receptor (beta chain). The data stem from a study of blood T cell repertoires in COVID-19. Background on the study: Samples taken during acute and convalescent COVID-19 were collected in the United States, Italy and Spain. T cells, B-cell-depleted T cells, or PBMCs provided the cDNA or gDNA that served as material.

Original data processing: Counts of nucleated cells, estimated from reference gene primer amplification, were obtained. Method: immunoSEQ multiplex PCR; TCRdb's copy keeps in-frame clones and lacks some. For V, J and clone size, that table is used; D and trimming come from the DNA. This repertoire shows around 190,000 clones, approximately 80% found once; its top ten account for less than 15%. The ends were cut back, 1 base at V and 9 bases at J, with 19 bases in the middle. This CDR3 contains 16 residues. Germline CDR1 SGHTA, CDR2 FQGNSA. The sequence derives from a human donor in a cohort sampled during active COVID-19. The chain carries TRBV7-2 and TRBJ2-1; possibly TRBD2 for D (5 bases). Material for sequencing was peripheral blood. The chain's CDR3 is CASSLVGRTSGGEQFF. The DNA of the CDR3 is TGTGCCAGCAGCTTAGTAGGACGGACTTCGGGCGGTGAGCAGTTCTTC.